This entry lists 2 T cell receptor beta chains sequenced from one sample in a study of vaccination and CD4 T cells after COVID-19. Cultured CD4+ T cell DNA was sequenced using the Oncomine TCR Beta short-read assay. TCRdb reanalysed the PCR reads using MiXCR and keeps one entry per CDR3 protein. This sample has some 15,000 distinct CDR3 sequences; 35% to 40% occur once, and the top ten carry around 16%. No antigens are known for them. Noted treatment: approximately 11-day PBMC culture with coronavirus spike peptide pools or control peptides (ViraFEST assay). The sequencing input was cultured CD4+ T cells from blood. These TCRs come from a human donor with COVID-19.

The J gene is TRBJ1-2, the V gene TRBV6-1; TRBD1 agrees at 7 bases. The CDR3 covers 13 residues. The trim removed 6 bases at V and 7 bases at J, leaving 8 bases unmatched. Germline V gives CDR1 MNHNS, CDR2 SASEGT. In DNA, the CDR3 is TGTGCCAGCAGAGACAGGGACAGCTCTGGCTACACCTTC. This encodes CASRDRDSSGYTF.

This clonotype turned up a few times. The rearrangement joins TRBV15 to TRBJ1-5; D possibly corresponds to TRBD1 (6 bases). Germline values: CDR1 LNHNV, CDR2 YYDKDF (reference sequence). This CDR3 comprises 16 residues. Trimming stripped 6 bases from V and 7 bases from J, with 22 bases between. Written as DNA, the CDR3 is TGTGCCACCAGTGGTGGGGGGCCGGGGGATGGACAGCCCCAGCATTTT. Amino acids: CATSGGGPGDGQPQHF.